Sequencing of this T cell receptor beta chain was carried out in a study of cytotoxic CD8 clonotypes in ibrutinib-treated CLL. Germline loops: CDR1 SGHRS, CDR2 YFSETQ. The V gene lost 4 bases and the J gene lost 1 base, with 9 bases spanning the gap. This CDR3 has 13 amino acids. Depth targeted 1 in 200,000 to 1 in 1 million T cells, averaging approximately 9.9x coverage per clonotype. Sequenced by immunoSEQ multiplex PCR; TCRdb stores in-frame clones only, minus some. The data contain roughly 97,000 clones, about 78% of them singletons. The specimen comprised PBMCs, sampled after 12 months of ibrutinib treatment. This chain links TRBV5-1 with TRBJ2-7, with a tentative D call TRBD1 (6 bases). The receptor's source is a human donor with chronic lymphocytic leukemia. The CDR3 is CASSDGQSYEQYF. In nucleotides, the CDR3 is TGCGCCAGCAGCGACGGACAGTCCTACGAGCAGTACTTC.